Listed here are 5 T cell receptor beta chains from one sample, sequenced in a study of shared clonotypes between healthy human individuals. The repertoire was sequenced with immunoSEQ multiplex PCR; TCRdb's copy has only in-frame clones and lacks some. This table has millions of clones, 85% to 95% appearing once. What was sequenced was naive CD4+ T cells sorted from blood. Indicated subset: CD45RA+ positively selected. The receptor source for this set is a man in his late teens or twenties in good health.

In DNA, the CDR3 is TGTGCCAGCAGCGTAGGCCCACAGGACACTGAAGCTTTCTTT. It codes for CASSVGPQDTEAFF. V and J are TRBV9 and TRBJ1-1; maybe TRBD1 (5 bases). The V end was cut by 0 bases, the J end by 3 bases, with 9 bases between. CDR3 length equals 14 residues. Germline CDR1 is SGDLS and CDR2 is YYNGEE. Full variable domain (outside the CDR3, taken from reference TRBV9 and TRBJ1-1): DSGVTQTPKHLITATGQRVTLRCSPRSGDLSVYWYQQSLDQGLQFLIQYYNGEERAKGNILERFSAQQFPDLHSELNLSSLELGDSALYFCASSVGPQDTEAFFGQGTRLTVV.

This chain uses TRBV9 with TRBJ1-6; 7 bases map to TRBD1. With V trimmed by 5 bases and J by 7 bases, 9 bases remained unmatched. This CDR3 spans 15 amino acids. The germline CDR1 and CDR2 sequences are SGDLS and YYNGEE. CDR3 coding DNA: TGTGCCAGCAGTTACGGGACAGTCTCAAATTCACCCCTCCACTTT. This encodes CASSYGTVSNSPLHF.

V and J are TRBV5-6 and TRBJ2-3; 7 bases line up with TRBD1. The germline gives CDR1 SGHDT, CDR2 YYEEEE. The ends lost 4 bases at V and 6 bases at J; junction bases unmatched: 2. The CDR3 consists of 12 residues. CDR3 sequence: CASSIQGDTQYF. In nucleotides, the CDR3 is TGTGCCAGCAGCATACAGGGGGATACGCAGTATTTT.

Here the CDR3 DNA reads TGTGCCTGGAGTGAGAGACATGAGCAGTTCTTC. Protein: CAWSERHEQFF. V usage is TRBV30 and J usage is TRBJ2-1, with D uncertain. The CDR3 has 11 residues. V gave up 1 base and J gave up 8 bases, with 6 bases separating them. The V gene's germline CDR1 is GTSNPN and CDR2 SVGIG (reference sequence).

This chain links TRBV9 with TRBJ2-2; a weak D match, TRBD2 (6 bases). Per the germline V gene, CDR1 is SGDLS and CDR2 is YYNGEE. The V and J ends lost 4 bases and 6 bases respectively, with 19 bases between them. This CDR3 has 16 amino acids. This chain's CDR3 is CASSLGGTVGPGELFF. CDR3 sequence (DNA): TGTGCCAGCAGCCTGGGGGGTACGGTGGGACCCGGGGAGCTGTTTTTT.